What follows are 13 T cell receptor beta chains derived from one specimen sequenced in a study of technical replicates of blood from a handful of donors. Clones were sequenced by immunoSEQ multiplex PCR, and TCRdb holds only the in-frame ones, with some missing. The sample carries approximately 100,000 clones, roughly 95% recorded once. Sequences were obtained from T cells isolated from PBMCs. These receptors were obtained from a human donor in good health.

This clone was counted a single time. The chain employs TRBV6-1 and TRBJ2-1; 11 bases match TRBD2. This CDR3 comprises 15 residues. Germline V lookup: CDR1 MNHNS, CDR2 SASEGT. The trim removed 8 bases at V and 3 bases at J, leaving 6 bases unmatched. The chain's CDR3 is CASGELAGDYNEQFF. CDR3 nucleotides: TGTGCCAGCGGGGAACTAGCGGGGGACTACAATGAGCAGTTCTTC.

This clone appeared a single time. The V and J genes are TRBV7-3 and TRBJ2-2; 13 bases are a match to TRBD2. J gave up 7 bases and V 4 bases, and 9 bases lay outside the gene matches. The CDR3 consists of 17 residues. Germline V gene lookup returns CDR1 SGHTA and CDR2 FQGTGA. Here the CDR3 reads CASSSRTSGGRDGELFF. The CDR3 DNA reads as TGTGCCAGCAGCTCTCGGACTAGCGGGGGTCGGGACGGGGAGCTGTTTTTT.

The rearrangement uses TRBV4-1 and TRBJ1-2; D is undetermined. Germline V gene lookup returns CDR1 MGHRA and CDR2 YSYEKL. Trimming cost V 8 bases and J 8 bases, with 15 bases left between them. CDR3 length equals 12 residues. The CDR3 spells CASGKPGDGYTF. The CDR3 nucleotides read TGCGCCAGCGGGAAGCCGGGAGACGGCTACACCTTC.

The chain joins TRBV9 to TRBJ2-7; a possible D gene is TRBD2 (5 bases). The CDR3 has 13 residues. Per the germline V gene, CDR1 is SGDLS and CDR2 is YYNGEE. The germline V and J ends were trimmed by 1 base and 2 bases, with 7 bases remaining between them. The CDR3 is CASSVSGAYEQYF. CDR3 coding DNA: TGTGCCAGCAGCGTAAGCGGAGCCTACGAGCAGTACTTC.

The chain is built from TRBV27 and TRBJ1-2; 7 bases line up with TRBD1. V lost 4 bases to trimming and J lost 5 bases; unmatched junction nucleotides: 10. CDR3 length: 15 residues. The germline CDR1 and CDR2 sequences are MNHEY and SMNVEV (reference sequence). The CDR3 region has the DNA TGTGCCAGCAGTTCCCCCCTGACAGGGAGGTATGGCTACACCTTC. It codes for CASSSPLTGRYGYTF.

The V call is TRBV29-1, the J call TRBJ2-1, with D possibly matching TRBD2 (7 bases). CDR3 length: 14 residues. The V end lost 2 bases, the J end lost 8 bases, and 16 bases lay between the germline ends. From germline, CDR1 is SQVTM and CDR2 ANQGSEA. Here the CDR3 reads CSVEKGGPGDEQFF. Written as DNA, the CDR3 is TGCAGCGTTGAAAAGGGGGGGCCAGGGGATGAGCAGTTCTTC.

This sequence joins TRBV25-1 and TRBJ2-7, with 7 nucleotides matching TRBD2. The junction had 8 bases not matched to a gene; V was cut back by 4 bases and J by 2 bases. The CDR3 loop spans 15 amino acids. CDR1 MGHDK and CDR2 SYGVNS come from the germline V gene. As DNA, the CDR3 is TGTGCCAGCAGTGTAACGATAGGGAGGGCCTACGAGCAGTACTTC. Amino acids: CASSVTIGRAYEQYF.

The chain links TRBV6-1 to TRBJ1-1, with a possible D match to TRBD1 (6 bases). The CDR3 spans 14 residues. CDR1 is MNHNS and CDR2 is SASEGT in the germline V gene. Deletions cut 5 bases from V and 5 bases from J, with 15 bases between. CDR3 amino acids: CASSNYREGTEAFF. In DNA form, the CDR3 reads TGTGCCAGCAGTAACTACAGGGAAGGTACTGAAGCTTTCTTT.

The chain has TRBV4-1 and TRBJ2-7; D possibly corresponds to TRBD1 (5 bases). This CDR3 region has 15 residues. The germline V gene encodes CDR1 MGHRA and CDR2 YSYEKL. V gave up 8 bases and J gave up 4 bases, with 21 bases separating them. The CDR3 loop reads CASAPDPDSPYEQYF. CDR3 DNA sequence: TGCGCCAGCGCCCCTGACCCTGACAGTCCATACGAGCAGTACTTC.

The gene calls are TRBV6-1 and TRBJ2-5; TRBD1 is a possible D gene (5 bases). Trimming took off 1 base at V and 9 bases at J, with 15 bases between the two ends. CDR1 and CDR2 from the germline V gene are MNHNS and SASEGT. This CDR3 is built from 14 residues. CDR3 sequence (DNA): TGTGCCAGCAGTGAAGACCACAGGTTCGGAGCCCAGTACTTC. Its protein product is CASSEDHRFGAQYF.

This rearrangement joins TRBV13 to TRBJ2-2, with D hard to call. This CDR3 contains 14 residues. V was pared by 0 bases and J by 4 bases, with 6 bases between. CDR1 is PRHDT and CDR2 is FYEKMQ in the germline V gene (reference sequence). CDR3 region: CASSLGQRTGELFF. CDR3 bases: TGTGCCAGCAGCTTAGGCCAGCGCACCGGGGAGCTGTTTTTT.

This clone was counted once. The chain carries TRBV19 and TRBJ2-1; TRBD1 aligns across 11 bases. Germline V gives CDR1 LNHDA, CDR2 SQIVND (reference sequence). This CDR3 is 15 amino acids long. The J segment lost 6 bases and the V segment lost 8 bases, leaving 9 bases of the junction unmatched. CDR3 in DNA: TGTGCCAGTTTCGGTCCCGGGACAGGGGGCAATGAGCAGTTCTTC. Translating gives CASFGPGTGGNEQFF.

The V call is TRBV11-2, the J call TRBJ1-4; D unclear. The CDR3 is 15 amino acids. Per the germline V gene, CDR1 is SGHAT and CDR2 is FQNNGV. Trimming left V 5 bases short and J 5 bases short, with 15 bases between. The DNA of the CDR3 is TGTGCCAGCAGCCCTCAGTTCGCGGGGAATGAAAAACTGTTTTTT. Its translation is CASSPQFAGNEKLFF.